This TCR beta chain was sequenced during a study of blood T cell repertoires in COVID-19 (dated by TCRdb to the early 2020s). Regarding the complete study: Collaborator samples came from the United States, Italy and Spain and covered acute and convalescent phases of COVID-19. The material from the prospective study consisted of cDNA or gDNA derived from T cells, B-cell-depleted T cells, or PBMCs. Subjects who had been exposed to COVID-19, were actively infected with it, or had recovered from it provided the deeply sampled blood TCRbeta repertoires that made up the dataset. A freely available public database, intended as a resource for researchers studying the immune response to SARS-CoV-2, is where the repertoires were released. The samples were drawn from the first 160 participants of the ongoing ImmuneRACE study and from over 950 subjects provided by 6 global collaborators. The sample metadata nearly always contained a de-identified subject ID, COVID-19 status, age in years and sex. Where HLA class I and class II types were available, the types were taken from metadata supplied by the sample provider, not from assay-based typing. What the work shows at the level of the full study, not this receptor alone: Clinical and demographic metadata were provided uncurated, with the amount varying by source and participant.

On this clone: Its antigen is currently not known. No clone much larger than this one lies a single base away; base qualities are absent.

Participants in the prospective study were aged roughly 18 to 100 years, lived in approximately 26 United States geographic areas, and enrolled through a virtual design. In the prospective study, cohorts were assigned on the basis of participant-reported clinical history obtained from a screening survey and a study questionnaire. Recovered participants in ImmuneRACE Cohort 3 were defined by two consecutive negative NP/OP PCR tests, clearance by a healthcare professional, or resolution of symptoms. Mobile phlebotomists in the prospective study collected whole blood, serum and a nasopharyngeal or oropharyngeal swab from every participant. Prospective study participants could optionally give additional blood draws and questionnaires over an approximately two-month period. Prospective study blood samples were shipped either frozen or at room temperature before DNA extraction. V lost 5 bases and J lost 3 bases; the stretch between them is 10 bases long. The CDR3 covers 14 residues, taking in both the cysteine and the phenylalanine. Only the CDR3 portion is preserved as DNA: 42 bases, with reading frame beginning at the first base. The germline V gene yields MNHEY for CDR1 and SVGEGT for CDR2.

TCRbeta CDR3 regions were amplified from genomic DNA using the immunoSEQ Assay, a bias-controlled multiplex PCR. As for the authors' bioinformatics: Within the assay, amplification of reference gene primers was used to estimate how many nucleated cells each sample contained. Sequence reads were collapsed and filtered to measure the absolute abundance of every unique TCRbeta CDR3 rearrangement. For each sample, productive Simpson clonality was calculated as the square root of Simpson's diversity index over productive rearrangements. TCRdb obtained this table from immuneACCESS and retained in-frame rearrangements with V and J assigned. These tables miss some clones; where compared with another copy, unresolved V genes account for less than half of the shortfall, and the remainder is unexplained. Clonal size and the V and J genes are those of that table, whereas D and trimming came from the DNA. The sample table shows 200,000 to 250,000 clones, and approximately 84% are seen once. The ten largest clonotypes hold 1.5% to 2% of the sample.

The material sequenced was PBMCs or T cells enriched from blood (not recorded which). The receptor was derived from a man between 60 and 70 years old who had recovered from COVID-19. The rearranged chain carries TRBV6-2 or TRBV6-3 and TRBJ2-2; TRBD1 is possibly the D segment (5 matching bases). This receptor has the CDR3 CASSPGLDTGELFF. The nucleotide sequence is TGTGCCAGCAGTCCAGGGTTGGACACCGGGGAGCTGTTTTTT.